This TCR beta chain was identified in a study of T cells in Graves' hyperthyroidism and ophthalmopathy. Looking at the study overall: Peripheral blood was taken when the disease was first diagnosed, before any treatment began. Findings and limits, study-wide: Most clonotypes expanded in the thyroid (above 0.001) were also present in blood.

The V end was cut by 6 bases, the J end by 6 bases, with 20 bases between. Germline CDR1 is SQVTM and CDR2 is ANQGSEA. This CDR3 has 14 amino acids. The CDR3 regions of TCR beta were amplified from RNA transcripts. During a first-round RT-PCR of the TCR CDR3, the HTBI primer set was used. In TCRdb, the multiplex PCR reads were re-called with MiXCR into one record per CDR3 protein. In the table there are 530,000 or so distinct CDR3 sequences, approximately 25% of which are singletons. This clonotype was observed at least ten times. Its antigen is as yet unknown. Among ophthalmopathy patients, the Clinical Activity Score reached at least 3, the NOSPECS grade reached at least 4, and duration remained under 3 months. The diagnostic basis comprised clinical symptoms, serum thyroxine and TRAb, thyroid ultrasound and orbital computed tomography.

The chain carries TRBV29-1 and TRBJ1-2; the D gene is possibly TRBD1 (5 bases). This receptor was obtained from a woman aged 25-40 years with Graves' ophthalmopathy. Sequenced sample: blood. CDR3 in amino acids: CSVAGVGGGDGYTF. CDR3 nucleotides: TGCAGCGTGGCCGGGGTTGGGGGTGGGGATGGCTACACCTTC.